This T cell receptor (beta chain) was sequenced in a study of blood T cell repertoires in COVID-19 (dated by TCRdb to 2019 to 2021). Study-wide context: The collaborator samples originated in the United States, Italy and Spain and spanned the acute and convalescent phases of COVID-19. The material from the prospective study consisted of cDNA or gDNA derived from T cells, B-cell-depleted T cells, or PBMCs. Deeply sampled blood TCRbeta repertoires from subjects exposed to, actively infected with, or recovered from COVID-19 were included in the dataset. The repertoires were released in a freely available public database meant as a resource for research on the immune response to SARS-CoV-2. The samples were drawn from the first 160 participants of the ongoing ImmuneRACE study and from more than 1,000 subjects provided by 6 global collaborators. Sample metadata almost always included a de-identified subject ID, COVID-19 status, age in years and sex. Where available, HLA class I and class II types were taken from metadata supplied by the sample provider and were not determined by assay-based typing. Results the study describes overall, beyond this receptor: The quantity of clinical and demographic metadata differed by source and by participant and was supplied without curation.

TCRbeta CDR3 regions were amplified from genomic DNA by means of the immunoSEQ Assay, a bias-controlled multiplex PCR. As for how the authors treated the data: The number of nucleated cells in each sample was estimated by amplification of reference gene primers within the assay. Sequence reads were collapsed and filtered to measure the absolute abundance of every unique TCRbeta CDR3 rearrangement. Productive Simpson clonality was computed per sample as the square root of Simpson's diversity index over productive rearrangements. Here the immuneACCESS table is served through TCRdb, limited to in-frame sequences with V and J called. Missing clones are a known gap in these copies; in checked studies unresolved V genes cover under half, and the rest lacks a known reason. That table supplies the V and J calls and clone size; D and trimming were determined from the DNA. Recorded for this sample are about 110,000 clones; roughly 84% of them occurred a single time. Approximately 4.1% of the sample is held by the ten biggest clonotypes.

Worth noting for this clone: Its antigen remains undetermined. Qualities for individual bases were not recorded, and no much larger clone is one base off.

Collaborating institutions collected whole blood in K2EDTA tubes following their own protocols. For TCRbeta analysis, collaborators shipped samples as frozen whole blood, isolated PBMCs, or DNA extracted from either of those sample types. Trimming removed 3 bases from V and 2 bases from J, leaving 10 bases between the germline ends. The CDR3, cysteine through phenylalanine, is 14 amino acids long. Left in the record is the CDR3 DNA by itself, 42 bases read in frame from the first base. As encoded in the germline V gene, CDR1 is MRHNA while CDR2 is SNTAGT. Sample: peripheral blood. The receptor's source is a human donor in a cohort sampled during active COVID-19. Here the chain combines TRBV6-4 and TRBJ1-2; 5 matching bases give a weak D call of TRBD1. The CDR3 region has the sequence CASSEQESNYGYTF. The DNA sequence is as follows: TGTGCCAGCAGTGAACAGGAGTCCAACTATGGCTACACCTTC.